These T cell receptor beta chains were read from a single sample in a study of blood T cell repertoires in COVID-19. Sequencing was performed with immunoSEQ multiplex PCR; in TCRdb, only in-frame clones are kept and a portion is missing. The sample has some 150,000 clones, approximately 90% seen once. Sequenced material: peripheral blood. The source is a human donor in a cohort sampled during active COVID-19. CDR3s include the opening cysteine and the closing phenylalanine or tryptophan. A D gene is named only where the DNA matches it firmly. Size is stated for part of the rows, as once, few or many counts, or as a class when the clone is expanded.

j_call v_call d_call cdr3_length clone_size cdr3_aa cdr3_nt
TRBJ1-2 TRBV5-4 - 14 - CASMGPNRAYGYTF TGTGCCAGCATGGGACCAAACAGGGCCTATGGCTACACCTTC
TRBJ1-2 TRBV15 - 11 - CATSRESGYTF TGTGCCACCAGCAGAGAGTCGGGCTACACCTTC
TRBJ2-2 TRBV27 - 15 - CASSFDGFNTGELFF TGTGCCAGCAGTTTTGACGGGTTCAACACCGGGGAGCTGTTTTTT
TRBJ2-7 TRBV7-3 - 15 - CASSLTSGISYEQYF TGTGCCAGCAGCTTAACGTCCGGGATCAGCTACGAGCAGTACTTC
TRBJ2-7 TRBV5-1 - 13 - CASSRDFVYEQYF TGCGCCAGCAGTCGGGACTTCGTCTACGAGCAGTACTTC
TRBJ1-1 TRBV19 - 13 - CASKDGRRTEAFF TGTGCCAGTAAGGACGGACGGAGGACTGAAGCTTTCTTT
TRBJ2-5 TRBV18 - 14 - CASSPGGAGETQYF TGTGCCAGCTCACCAGGAGGGGCTGGTGAGACCCAGTACTTC
TRBJ2-1 TRBV2 TRBD2 16 - CASSEVGGGILGEQFF TGTGCCAGCAGTGAAGTCGGCGGGGGGATCCTCGGTGAGCAGTTCTTC
TRBJ2-1 TRBV7-8 - 13 - CASSLAPSVEQFF TGTGCCAGCAGCTTAGCTCCTAGCGTCGAGCAGTTCTTC
TRBJ1-1 TRBV5-4 TRBD1 16 - CASTRGPTGMNTEAFF TGTGCCAGCACGCGAGGGCCGACAGGGATGAACACTGAAGCTTTCTTT
TRBJ2-1 TRBV9 - 16 - CASSVEGDGSYNEQFF TGTGCCAGCAGCGTAGAGGGGGACGGCAGTTACAATGAGCAGTTCTTC
TRBJ1-2 TRBV9 - 16 - CASSVMASGNFGGYTF TGTGCCAGCAGCGTAATGGCGTCAGGGAATTTTGGAGGCTACACCTTC
TRBJ1-1 TRBV7-9 TRBD1 13 - CASSFSRGTEAFF TGTGCCAGCAGCTTTTCCAGGGGGACTGAAGCTTTCTTT
TRBJ2-2 TRBV11-3 - 15 - CASSPGVPMTGELFF TGTGCCAGCAGCCCAGGGGTCCCGATGACCGGGGAGCTGTTTTTT
TRBJ1-3 TRBV19 TRBD1 15 - CASSGRDSWGNTIYF TGTGCCAGTAGTGGCCGGGACAGCTGGGGAAACACCATATATTTT
TRBJ1-5 TRBV5-1 - 13 - CASSLQGYQPQHF TGCGCCAGCAGCTTACAGGGATATCAGCCCCAGCATTTT
TRBJ1-2 TRBV20-1 TRBD1 14 - CSASTQGEYYGYTF TGCAGTGCTAGTACACAGGGGGAATACTATGGCTACACCTTC
TRBJ2-2 TRBV11-2 TRBD2 17 - CASSLIAGGINTGELFF TGTGCCAGCAGCTTGATAGCGGGGGGAATAAACACCGGGGAGCTGTTTTTT
TRBJ2-1 TRBV4-2 - 16 - CASSQEGSSLYNEQFF TGTGCCAGCAGCCAAGAGGGGTCTAGCCTCTACAATGAGCAGTTCTTC
TRBJ1-1 TRBV5-1 - 13 - CASSLTGNTEAFF TGCGCCAGCAGCTTGACGGGGAACACTGAAGCTTTCTTT
TRBJ1-3 TRBV7-2 - 16 - CASSLLETRPGNTIYF TGTGCCAGCAGCCTGCTGGAGACCCGACCTGGAAACACCATATATTTT
TRBJ2-6 TRBV11-2 - 15 once CASSLDSSGANVLTF TGTGCCAGCAGCTTAGATAGTTCTGGGGCCAACGTCCTGACTTTC
TRBJ1-2 TRBV9 - 13 - CASSVDTNYGYTF TGTGCCAGCAGCGTAGACACAAACTATGGCTACACCTTC
TRBJ2-3 TRBV29-1 - 14 - CSVEQNTGTDTQYF TGCAGCGTTGAGCAAAACACAGGGACGGATACGCAGTATTTT
TRBJ2-6 TRBV6-2/TRBV6-3 - 17 - CASSYRTQFSGANVLTF TGTGCCAGCAGTTATCGGACACAATTCTCTGGGGCCAACGTCCTGACTTTC
TRBJ2-5 TRBV29-1 TRBD2 15 - CSVMRLAGDGGTQYF TGCAGCGTAATGAGACTAGCGGGGGACGGTGGGACCCAGTACTTC
TRBJ1-2 TRBV28 - 15 once CASSPGGQMFYGYTF TGTGCCAGCAGCCCCGGGGGGCAGATGTTCTATGGCTACACCTTC
TRBJ1-1 TRBV4-2 TRBD1 16 - CASSQAGDRVNTEAFF TGTGCCAGCAGCCAAGCCGGAGACAGGGTGAACACTGAAGCTTTCTTT
TRBJ1-1 TRBV27 - 15 - CASRPRDPPNTEAFF TGTGCCAGCAGACCCAGGGATCCACCTAACACTGAAGCTTTCTTT
TRBJ2-5 TRBV6-6 - 14 - CASSYLGPPETQYF TGTGCCAGCAGTTACTTGGGCCCCCCCGAGACCCAGTACTTC
TRBJ2-1 TRBV13 TRBD2 15 - CASSSSGGAHNEQFF TGTGCCAGCAGCTCTAGCGGGGGGGCCCACAATGAGCAGTTCTTC
TRBJ1-5 TRBV9 TRBD1 16 - CASSAYPDRVNQPQHF TGTGCCAGCAGCGCCTACCCAGACAGGGTCAATCAGCCCCAGCATTTT
TRBJ2-5 TRBV3-1/TRBV3-2 - 13 - CASSREGGETQYF TGTGCCAGCAGCCGCGAGGGAGGAGAGACCCAGTACTTC
TRBJ1-3 TRBV29-1 - 12 - CSVESSGNTIYF TGCAGCGTTGAAAGTAGTGGAAACACCATATATTTT
TRBJ2-7 TRBV7-9 TRBD2 13 - CASSFRTSYEQYF TGTGCCAGCAGCTTTCGGACTAGCTACGAGCAGTACTTC
TRBJ1-1 TRBV18 - 14 - CASSPQTANTEAFF TGTGCCAGCTCACCACAGACAGCGAACACTGAAGCTTTCTTT
TRBJ2-7 TRBV10-3 TRBD1 16 - CAISESPGGASYEQYF TGTGCCATCAGTGAGTCGCCAGGGGGTGCCTCCTACGAGCAGTACTTC
TRBJ1-2 TRBV6-5 TRBD1 15 - CASSPGTVPNYGYTF TGTGCCAGCAGTCCCGGGACAGTTCCTAACTATGGCTACACCTTC
TRBJ2-7 TRBV2 - 14 - CASSGARRFYEQYF TGTGCCAGCAGTGGGGCTCGGAGGTTCTACGAGCAGTACTTC
TRBJ2-7 TRBV21-1 - 14 - CAISTDRVDYEQYF TGTGCCATCTCCACGGACAGGGTCGACTACGAGCAGTACTTC
TRBJ2-2 TRBV5-6 TRBD1 16 - CASSLVDRGRTGELFF TGTGCCAGCAGCTTGGTGGACAGGGGGCGTACCGGGGAGCTGTTTTTT
TRBJ2-2 TRBV6-2/TRBV6-3 TRBD1 14 few CASSGDRDTGELFF TGTGCCAGCAGTGGGGACAGGGACACCGGGGAGCTGTTTTTT
TRBJ2-7 TRBV4-2 TRBD2 15 - CASSQGASGDYEQYF TGTGCCAGCAGCCAAGGGGCTAGCGGGGACTACGAGCAGTACTTC